Sequencing of this TCR beta chain was carried out in a study of identical twins. Study-wide results and limits: Donors were not followed over many years; analysis was cross-sectional. Twins' surplus sharing was weaker for beta out-of-frame sequences.

With respect to this clonotype: Its antigen is still unknown.

This CDR3 comprises 15 residues. The ends lost 4 bases at V and 4 bases at J; junction bases unmatched: 5. Germline CDR1 LGHDT, CDR2 YNNKEL (reference sequence). cDNA molecules carried unique molecular identifiers, and template switching added a universal primer site. TCRdb fed the 5' RACE reads into MiXCR, producing one record per CDR3 protein. The sample holds a few hundred thousand distinct CDR3 sequences; approximately 10% are singletons and the top ten take roughly 8.7%. Sequencing used naive T cells sorted from blood. This clonotype was sampled from a woman aged 45 to 65 in good health. J is TRBJ1-4 and V is TRBV3-1; TRBD1 matches 8 bases. CDR3 loop: CASSRIGTGNEKLFF. CDR3 DNA: TGTGCCAGCAGCCGAATCGGGACAGGTAATGAAAAACTGTTTTTT.